This TCR beta chain appears in the sequencing data of a study of CD8+ T cells in alopecia areata. Sorting of CD4+ cells into CD25+CD127- cells was performed for 5 or 6 patients. The germline gives CDR1 LGHNA, CDR2 YNFKEQ. V was shortened by 1 base and J by 0 bases, with 14 bases between the two germline ends. CDR3 length: 17 amino acids. RNA, once extracted, was reverse transcribed into cDNA for use as the sequencing template. The protocol was immunoSEQ multiplex PCR, while the TCRdb copy is restricted to in-frame clones and leaves out a portion. In the table there are about 37,000 clones, around half of which are singletons.

Sequencing was done on a sample of CD4+ Tregs sorted from blood. The source of this sequence is a human donor with alopecia areata. The rearrangement links TRBV4-2 to TRBJ2-3, with D possibly being TRBD1 or TRBD2 (5 bases each). CDR3 DNA: TGTGCCAGCAGCCAAGCGGGGCCAGGAATAAGCACAGATACGCAGTATTTT. Encoded protein: CASSQAGPGISTDTQYF.